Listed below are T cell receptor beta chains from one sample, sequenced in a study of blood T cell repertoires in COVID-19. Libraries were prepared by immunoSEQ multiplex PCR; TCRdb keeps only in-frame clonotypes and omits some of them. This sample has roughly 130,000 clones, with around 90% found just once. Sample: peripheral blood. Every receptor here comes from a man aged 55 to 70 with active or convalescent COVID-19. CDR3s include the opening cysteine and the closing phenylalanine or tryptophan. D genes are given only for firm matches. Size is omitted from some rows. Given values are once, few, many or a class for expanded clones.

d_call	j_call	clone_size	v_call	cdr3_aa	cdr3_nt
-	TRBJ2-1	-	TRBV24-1	CATSDFTRDNEQFF	TGTGCCACCAGTGATTTTACCCGGGACAATGAGCAGTTCTTC
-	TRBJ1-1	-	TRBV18	CASSPATSEAFF	TGTGCCAGCTCACCAGCCACTTCCGAAGCTTTCTTT
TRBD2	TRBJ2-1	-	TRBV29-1	CSAWRGLAYEQFF	TGCAGCGCTTGGCGGGGACTAGCATATGAGCAGTTCTTC
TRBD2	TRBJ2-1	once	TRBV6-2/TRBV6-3	CASSGRYNEQFF	TGTGCCAGCAGCGGGAGGTACAATGAGCAGTTCTTC
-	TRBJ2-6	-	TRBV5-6	CASSSRPSGANVLTF	TGTGCCAGCAGCTCTAGACCCTCTGGGGCCAACGTCCTGACTTTC
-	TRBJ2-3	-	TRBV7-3	CASSSTSIADTQYF	TGTGCCAGCAGCTCCACCTCAATAGCAGATACGCAGTATTTT
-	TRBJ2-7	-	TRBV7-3	CASSLTHGGYEQYF	TGTGCCAGCAGCTTAACCCACGGCGGATACGAGCAGTACTTC
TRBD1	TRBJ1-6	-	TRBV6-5	CASKDRGVSPLHF	TGTGCCAGCAAGGACAGGGGGGTCTCACCCCTCCACTTT
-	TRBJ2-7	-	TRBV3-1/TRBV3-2	CASSQEKRPYEQYF	TGTGCCAGCAGCCAAGAAAAGCGTCCCTACGAGCAGTACTTC
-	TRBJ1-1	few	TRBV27	CASSSWTVGKTEAFF	TGTGCCAGCAGTTCGTGGACAGTCGGGAAGACTGAAGCTTTCTTT
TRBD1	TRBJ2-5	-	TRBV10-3	CAISEGTGFGLETQYF	TGTGCCATCAGTGAGGGGACAGGGTTTGGGCTAGAGACCCAGTACTTC
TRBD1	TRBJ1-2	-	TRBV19	CASSIQGARYGYTF	TGTGCCAGTAGTATTCAGGGGGCGAGGTATGGCTACACCTTC
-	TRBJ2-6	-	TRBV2	CASSDISGFSGANVLTF	TGTGCCAGCAGTGATATCTCGGGGTTCTCTGGGGCCAACGTCCTGACTTTC
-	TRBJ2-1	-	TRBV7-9	CASSLEGGLDEQFF	TGTGCCAGCAGCTTAGAAGGGGGTTTGGATGAGCAGTTCTTC
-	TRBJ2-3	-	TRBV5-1	CASSLAAGTTDTQYF	TGCGCCAGCAGCTTGGCTGCAGGAACCACAGATACGCAGTATTTT
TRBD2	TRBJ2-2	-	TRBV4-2	CASSQGGSGSSNTGELFF	TGTGCCAGCAGCCAAGGGGGTAGCGGGAGCTCGAACACCGGGGAGCTGTTTTTT
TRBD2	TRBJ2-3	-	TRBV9	CASSGRLAGGTDTQYF	TGTGCCAGCAGCGGCCGACTAGCGGGAGGTACAGATACGCAGTATTTT
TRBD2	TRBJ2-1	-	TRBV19	CASSRLAGGPVSYNEQFF	TGTGCCAGTAGTAGGCTAGCGGGAGGCCCCGTCTCCTACAATGAGCAGTTCTTC
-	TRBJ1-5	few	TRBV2	CASSEWYRAQPQHF	TGTGCCAGCAGTGAATGGTACCGCGCTCAGCCCCAGCATTTT
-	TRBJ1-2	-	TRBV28	CASMREHGYTF	TGTGCCAGCATGAGGGAACATGGCTACACCTTC
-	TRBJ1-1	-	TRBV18	CASSPQGLGTEAFF	TGTGCCAGCTCACCACAGGGGTTAGGCACTGAAGCTTTCTTT
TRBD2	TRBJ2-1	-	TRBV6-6	CASSYRVSGVYEQFF	TGTGCCAGCAGTTATCGAGTAAGCGGGGTCTATGAGCAGTTCTTC
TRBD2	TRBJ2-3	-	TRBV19	CASSIGGGLGLTDTQYF	TGTGCCAGTAGTATTGGAGGCGGACTAGGTTTAACAGATACGCAGTATTTT
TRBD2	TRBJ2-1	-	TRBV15	CATSRDRSGSDNEQFF	TGTGCCACCAGCAGAGATCGTAGCGGGAGTGACAATGAGCAGTTCTTC
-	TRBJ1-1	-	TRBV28	CASNQLQGAATEAFF	TGTGCCAGTAACCAACTACAGGGAGCGGCCACTGAAGCTTTCTTT
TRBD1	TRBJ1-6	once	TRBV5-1	CASSDPTGGRSPLHF	TGCGCCAGCAGCGACCCTACAGGGGGCAGGTCACCCCTCCACTTT
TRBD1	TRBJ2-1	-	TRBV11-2	CASSLKGTGTGSYNEQFF	TGTGCCAGCAGCTTAAAAGGGACAGGGACGGGCTCCTACAATGAGCAGTTCTTC
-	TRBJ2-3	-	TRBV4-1	CASSQLTDTQYF	TGCGCCAGCAGCCAACTCACAGATACGCAGTATTTT
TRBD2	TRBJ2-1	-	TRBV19	CASSIDRGASGSGEFF	TGTGCCAGTAGTATAGATCGGGGTGCTAGCGGGAGTGGCGAGTTCTTC
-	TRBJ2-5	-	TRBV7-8	CASSLGSGGAETQYF	TGTGCCAGCAGCTTAGGATCCGGAGGTGCGGAGACCCAGTACTTC
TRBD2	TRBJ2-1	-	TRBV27	CASRVSGSSYNEQFF	TGTGCCAGCAGGGTCAGCGGGAGTTCCTACAATGAGCAGTTCTTC
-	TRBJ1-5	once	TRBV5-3	CARSLGSSNQPQHF	TGTGCCAGAAGCTTGGGTAGTAGCAATCAGCCCCAGCATTTT
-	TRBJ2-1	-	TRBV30	CAWSTGLPSSYNEQFF	TGTGCCTGGAGTACGGGACTGCCGAGCTCCTACAATGAGCAGTTCTTC
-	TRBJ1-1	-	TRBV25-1	CASAREANTEAFF	TGTGCCAGTGCCCGAGAGGCGAACACTGAAGCTTTCTTT
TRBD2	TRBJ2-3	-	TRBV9	CASSALAGVPDTQYF	TGTGCCAGCAGCGCGTTAGCGGGAGTGCCAGATACGCAGTATTTT
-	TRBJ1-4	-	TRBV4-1	CASSQDRRPQEKLFF	TGCGCCAGCAGCCAAGACCGGAGGCCTCAGGAAAAACTGTTTTTT
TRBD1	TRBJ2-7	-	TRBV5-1	CASSKGQGVDEQYF	TGCGCCAGCAGCAAGGGACAGGGCGTGGACGAGCAGTACTTC
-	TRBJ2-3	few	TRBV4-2	CASSQDGSDTQYF	TGTGCCAGCAGCCAAGATGGGAGTGATACGCAGTATTTT
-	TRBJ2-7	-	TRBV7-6	CASSLGPSTTYEQYF	TGTGCCAGCAGCTTAGGTCCTAGCACCACCTACGAGCAGTACTTC
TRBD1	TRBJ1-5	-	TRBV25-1	CASSAAGQGNQPQHF	TGTGCCAGCAGTGCAGCGGGACAGGGGAATCAGCCCCAGCATTTT
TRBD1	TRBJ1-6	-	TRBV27	CASSSGTANSPLHF	TGTGCCAGCAGTTCCGGGACAGCAAATTCACCCCTCCACTTT
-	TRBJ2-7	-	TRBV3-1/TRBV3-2	CASSAHRSEQYF	TGTGCCAGCAGCGCCCACAGGAGCGAGCAGTACTTC
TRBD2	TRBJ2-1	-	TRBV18	CASSELAGGDYNEQFF	TGTGCCAGCTCAGAACTAGCGGGAGGCGACTACAATGAGCAGTTCTTC